This passage covers 5 T cell receptor beta chains from one sample sequenced in a study of cytomegalovirus exposure and HLA in healthy donors. Profiling relied on immunoSEQ multiplex PCR, and the TCRdb table lists in-frame clones only, not all of them. In the table there are under 200,000 clones, 70% to 90% of which are singletons. The material sequenced was PBMCs. Every receptor here comes from a young woman in good health and CMV-seronegative.

The chain joins TRBV28 to TRBJ1-2, with 9 bases fitting TRBD1. This CDR3 comprises 14 residues. The V segment lost 5 bases and the J segment 8 bases; nucleotides outside the gene matches: 9. Germline values: CDR1 MDHEN, CDR2 SYDVKM. For the CDR3, the DNA is TGTGCCAGCAGTCTACCGGGACAGGGACGGGGCTACACCTTC. Its translation is CASSLPGQGRGYTF.

The rearrangement uses TRBV27 and TRBJ1-4; 9 bases fit TRBD1. Germline CDR1 and CDR2: MNHEY and SMNVEV (reference sequence). V trimming: 6 bases; J trimming: 7 bases; junction bases outside the gene matches: 6. This CDR3 has 14 amino acids. CDR3 residues: CASRARQGGEKLFF. The CDR3, as DNA: TGTGCCAGCAGAGCCCGACAGGGGGGTGAAAAACTGTTTTTT.

The chain employs TRBV6-4 and TRBJ2-3; a possible D gene is TRBD2 (7 bases). There are 15 residues in the CDR3. Trimming shortened V by 0 bases and J by 6 bases, and 13 bases separated the two germline ends. Germline V CDR1 and CDR2: MRHNA, SNTAGT. The CDR3 region is CASSDSGGASDTQYF. The DNA of the CDR3 is TGTGCCAGCAGTGACTCAGGGGGGGCGTCTGATACGCAGTATTTT.

This rearrangement joins TRBV19 to TRBJ1-1; 9 bases match TRBD1. V was clipped by 4 bases and J by 3 bases; unmatched bases: 6. The germline CDR1 and CDR2 sequences are LNHDA and SQIVND (reference sequence). The CDR3 runs 15 residues. This CDR3 reads CASSTRTGEDTEAFF. CDR3 in DNA: TGTGCCAGTAGTACTAGGACAGGGGAGGACACTGAAGCTTTCTTT. Based on the CDR3 plus reference TRBV19 and TRBJ1-1, the full variable domain is DGGITQSPKYLFRKEGQNVTLSCEQNLNHDAMYWYRQDPGQGLRLIYYSQIVNDFQKGDIAEGYSVSREKKESFPLTVTSAQKNPTAFYLCASSTRTGEDTEAFFGQGTRLTVV.

The chain is built from TRBV9 and TRBJ1-1; 11 positions agree with TRBD1. The CDR3 length is 16 residues. The germline V gene has CDR1 SGDLS and CDR2 YYNGEE. After removal of 3 bases from V and 0 bases from J, the junction contained 4 bases not matched to a gene. The CDR3 here is CASSEGQGEMNTEAFF. CDR3 nucleotides: TGTGCCAGCAGCGAGGGACAGGGGGAGATGAACACTGAAGCTTTCTTT.